The 10 T cell receptor beta chains below were found in one sample sequenced in a study of CXCR3-negative and CXCR3-positive naive CD8 T cells. The study made its TRB cDNA libraries by 5' RACE, adding UMI labels. From the 5' RACE reads, TCRdb lists one entry per CDR3 protein and no DNA. The sample has 65,000 to 85,000 distinct CDR3 sequences. Sequenced material: naive CXCR3- CD8+ T cells from blood. The subset: CD45RO-CCR7+CD27+CD95- naive CD8+ T cells lacking CXCR3 (TNR3-). These receptors originate from a human donor in good health. Some clones in this sample may be carry-over from other donors' samples.

The CDR3 is CASSFSGPYNEQFF. The chain recombines TRBV12-3 or TRBV12-4 with TRBJ2-1. The CDR3 contains 14 residues.

The V gene is TRBV7-9, the J gene TRBJ2-3; without DNA, the TCRdb call of TRBD2 cannot be checked. The germline gives CDR1 SEHNR, CDR2 FQNEAQ (reference sequence). This CDR3 comprises 15 residues. CDR3: CASSFGGEFPDTQYF.

This chain links TRBV7-9 with TRBJ2-5; the D call of TRBD1 rests on TCRdb alone, since no DNA is present to check it. The CDR3 length is 14 residues. CDR1 SEHNR and CDR2 FQNEAQ come from the germline V gene (reference sequence). The CDR3 loop is CASRPNPRRETQYF.

The chain employs TRBV29-1 and TRBJ2-7; TCRdb's D call of TRBD1 is untestable without DNA. Germline V CDR1 and CDR2: SQVTM, ANQGSEA. The CDR3 is 14 residues long. The CDR3 loop reads CSVAPGTVNYEQYF.

The chain carries TRBV7-3 and TRBJ2-6. This CDR3 has 15 amino acids. Germline V CDR1 and CDR2: SGHTA, FQGTGA. CDR3 sequence reads: CASSSTGSGANVLTF.

The chain carries TRBV28 and TRBJ2-7; the D call of TRBD2 rests on TCRdb alone, since no DNA is present to check it. The CDR3 loop spans 15 amino acids. Per germline, CDR1 MDHEN and CDR2 SYDVKM. This CDR3 is CASSFSGSGDYEQYF.

This sequence joins TRBV6-4 and TRBJ2-2; TCRdb indicates TRBD1, and absent DNA this call remains unverified. CDR1 is MRHNA, CDR2 SNTAGT, per germline. This CDR3 region has 15 residues. The CDR3 is CASSETGSPGGELFF.

The genes are TRBV7-8 and TRBJ2-1; TCRdb gives TRBD2 as the D gene, but with no DNA this cannot be confirmed. The CDR3 runs 16 residues. Germline CDR1 reads SGHVS; CDR2 reads FQNEAQ. CDR3 amino acids: CASSPAPGLAPREQFF.

The gene calls are TRBV5-8 and TRBJ2-7; with no DNA, the TCRdb D assignment of TRBD1 cannot be verified. This CDR3 is 19 amino acids long. Germline V CDR1 and CDR2: SGHTS, YDEGEE. The CDR3 sequence: CASSPAVSGQGYSHYEQYF. Based on the CDR3 plus reference TRBV5-8 and TRBJ2-7, the full variable domain is EAGVTQSPTHLIKTRGQQATLRCSPISGHTSVYWYQQALGLGLQFLLWYDEGEERNRGNFPPRFSGRQFPNYSSELNVNALELEDSALYLCASSPAVSGQGYSHYEQYFGPGTRLTVT.

This chain joins TRBV7-6 and TRBJ2-5; TCRdb outputs TRBD1, but without DNA this stays unchecked. The CDR3 has 17 residues. Germline V gives CDR1 SGHVS, CDR2 FNYEAQ. This CDR3 is CASSSHRVRLDQETQYF.